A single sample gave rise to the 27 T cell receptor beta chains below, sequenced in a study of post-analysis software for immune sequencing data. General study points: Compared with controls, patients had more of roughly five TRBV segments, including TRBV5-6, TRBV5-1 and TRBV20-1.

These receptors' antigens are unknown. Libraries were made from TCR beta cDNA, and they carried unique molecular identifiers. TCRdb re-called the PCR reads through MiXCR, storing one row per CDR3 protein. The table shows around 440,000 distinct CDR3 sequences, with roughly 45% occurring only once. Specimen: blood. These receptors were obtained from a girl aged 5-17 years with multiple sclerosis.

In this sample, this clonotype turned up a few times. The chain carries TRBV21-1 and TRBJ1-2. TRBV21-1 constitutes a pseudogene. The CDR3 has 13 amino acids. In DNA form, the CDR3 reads TGTGCCAGCAGCAAGGCAGCTAACTATGGCTACACCTTC. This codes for CASSKAANYGYTF.

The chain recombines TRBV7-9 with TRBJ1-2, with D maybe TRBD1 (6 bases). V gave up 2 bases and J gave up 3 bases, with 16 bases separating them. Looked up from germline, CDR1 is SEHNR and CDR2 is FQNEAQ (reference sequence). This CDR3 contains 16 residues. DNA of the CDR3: TGTGCCAGCAGCTTAATAGTGGACAGAAGACACTATGGCTACACCTTC. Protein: CASSLIVDRRHYGYTF.

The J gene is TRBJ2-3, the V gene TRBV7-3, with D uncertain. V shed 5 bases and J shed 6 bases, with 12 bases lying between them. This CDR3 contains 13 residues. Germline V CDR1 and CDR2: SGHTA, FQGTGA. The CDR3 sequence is CASSLKHLDTQYF. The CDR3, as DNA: TGTGCCAGCAGCCTGAAACACTTGGATACGCAGTATTTT.

CDR3 in DNA: TGTGCCAGCAGTCTATACCGCGTTCGAGGCAGTAGCTCCTATAATTCACCCCTCCACTTT. Protein product: CASSLYRVRGSSSYNSPLHF. This rearrangement joins TRBV27 to TRBJ1-6; D is undetermined. The germline V gene encodes CDR1 MNHEY and CDR2 SMNVEV (reference sequence). Trimming removed 5 bases from V and 0 bases from J, with 23 bases in between. This CDR3 contains 20 residues.

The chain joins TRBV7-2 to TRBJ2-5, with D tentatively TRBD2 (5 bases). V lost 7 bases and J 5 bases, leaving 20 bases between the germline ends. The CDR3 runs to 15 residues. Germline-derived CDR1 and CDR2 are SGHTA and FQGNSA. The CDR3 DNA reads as TGTGCCAGCACCGTCGGGGTGGTAATGGGGGAGACCCAGTACTTC. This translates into CASTVGVVMGETQYF.

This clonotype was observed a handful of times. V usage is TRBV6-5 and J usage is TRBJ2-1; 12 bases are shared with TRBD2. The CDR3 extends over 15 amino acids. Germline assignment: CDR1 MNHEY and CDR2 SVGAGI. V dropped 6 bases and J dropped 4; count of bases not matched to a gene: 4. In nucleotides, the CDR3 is TGTGCCAGCAGCCGGGGACTAGCGGGTTACAATGAGCAGTTCTTC. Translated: CASSRGLAGYNEQFF.

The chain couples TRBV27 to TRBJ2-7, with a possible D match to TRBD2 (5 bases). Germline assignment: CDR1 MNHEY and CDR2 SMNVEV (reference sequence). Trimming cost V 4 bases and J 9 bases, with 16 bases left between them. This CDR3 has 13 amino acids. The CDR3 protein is CASSSSETRGQYF. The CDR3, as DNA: TGTGCCAGCAGTTCCAGCGAGACCCGGGGGCAGTACTTC.

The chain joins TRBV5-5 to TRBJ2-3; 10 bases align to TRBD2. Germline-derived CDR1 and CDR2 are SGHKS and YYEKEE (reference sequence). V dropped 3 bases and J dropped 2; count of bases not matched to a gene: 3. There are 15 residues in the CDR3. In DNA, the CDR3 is TGTGCCAGCAGCTCACTAGCGGGGTTCACAGATACGCAGTATTTT. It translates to CASSSLAGFTDTQYF.

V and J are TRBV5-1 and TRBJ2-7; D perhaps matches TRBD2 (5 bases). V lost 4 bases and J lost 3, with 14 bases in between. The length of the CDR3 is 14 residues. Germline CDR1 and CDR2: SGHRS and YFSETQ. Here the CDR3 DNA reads TGCGCCAGCAGCCCCCGGACTTCCGACTACGAGCAGTACTTC. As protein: CASSPRTSDYEQYF. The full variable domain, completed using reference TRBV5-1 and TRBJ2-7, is KAGVTQTPRYLIKTRGQQVTLSCSPISGHRSVSWYQQTPGQGLQFLFEYFSETQRNKGNFPGRFSGRQFSNSRSEMNVSTLELGDSALYLCASSPRTSDYEQYFGPGTRLTVT.

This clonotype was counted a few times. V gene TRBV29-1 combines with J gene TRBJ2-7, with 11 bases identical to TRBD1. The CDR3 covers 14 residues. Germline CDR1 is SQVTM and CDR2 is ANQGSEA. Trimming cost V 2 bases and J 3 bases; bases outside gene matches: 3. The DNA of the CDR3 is TGCAGCGTTGAACCCGGGACAGGGGGCTACGAGCAGTACTTC. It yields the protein CSVEPGTGGYEQYF.

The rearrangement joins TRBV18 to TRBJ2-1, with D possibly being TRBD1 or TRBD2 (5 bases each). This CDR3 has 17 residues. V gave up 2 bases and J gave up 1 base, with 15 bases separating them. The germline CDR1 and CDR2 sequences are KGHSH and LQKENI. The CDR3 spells CASSPLGTDDSYNEQFF. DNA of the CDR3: TGTGCCAGCTCACCATTAGGGACCGATGATTCCTACAATGAGCAGTTCTTC.

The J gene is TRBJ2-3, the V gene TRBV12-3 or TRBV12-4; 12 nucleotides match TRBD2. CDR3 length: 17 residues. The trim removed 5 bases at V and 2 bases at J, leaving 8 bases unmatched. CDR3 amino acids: CASSPGTSGFPTDTQYF. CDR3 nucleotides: TGTGCCAGCAGTCCCGGGACTAGCGGGTTTCCCACAGATACGCAGTATTTT.

The CDR3, as DNA: TGTGCCAGCAGTGAACTAGGGGGCAATGGCGGCTACACCTTC. It encodes CASSELGGNGGYTF. This rearrangement joins TRBV12-3 or TRBV12-4 to TRBJ1-2; TRBD1 agrees at 7 bases. CDR3 size: 14 residues. With V trimmed by 5 bases and J by 8 bases, 11 bases remained unmatched.

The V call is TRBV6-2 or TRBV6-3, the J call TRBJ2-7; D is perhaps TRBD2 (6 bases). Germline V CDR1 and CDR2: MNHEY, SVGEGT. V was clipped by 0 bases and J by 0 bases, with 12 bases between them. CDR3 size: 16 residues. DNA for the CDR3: TGTGCCAGCAGTTACTCGTTAGCGGCCCTCTCCTACGAGCAGTACTTC. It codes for CASSYSLAALSYEQYF.

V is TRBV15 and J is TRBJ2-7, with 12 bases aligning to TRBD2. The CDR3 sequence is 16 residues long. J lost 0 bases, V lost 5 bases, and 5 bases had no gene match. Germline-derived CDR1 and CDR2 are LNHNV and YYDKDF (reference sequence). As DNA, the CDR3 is TGTGCCACCAGCCCTAGCGGGAGGGACTCCTCCTACGAGCAGTACTTC. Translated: CATSPSGRDSSYEQYF.

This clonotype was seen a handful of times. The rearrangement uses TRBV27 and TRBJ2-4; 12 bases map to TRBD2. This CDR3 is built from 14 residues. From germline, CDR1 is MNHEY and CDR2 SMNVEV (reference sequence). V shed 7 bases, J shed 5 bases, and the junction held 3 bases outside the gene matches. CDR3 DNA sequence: TGTGCCAGCACAGGACTAGCGGGGCAAAACATTCAGTACTTC. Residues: CASTGLAGQNIQYF.

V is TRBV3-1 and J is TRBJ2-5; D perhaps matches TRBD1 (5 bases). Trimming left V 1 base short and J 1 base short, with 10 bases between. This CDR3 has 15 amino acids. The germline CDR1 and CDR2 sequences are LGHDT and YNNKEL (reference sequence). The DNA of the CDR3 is TGTGCCAGCAGCCAAGTGGTAGGGGCCCAAGAGACCCAGTACTTC. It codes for CASSQVVGAQETQYF.

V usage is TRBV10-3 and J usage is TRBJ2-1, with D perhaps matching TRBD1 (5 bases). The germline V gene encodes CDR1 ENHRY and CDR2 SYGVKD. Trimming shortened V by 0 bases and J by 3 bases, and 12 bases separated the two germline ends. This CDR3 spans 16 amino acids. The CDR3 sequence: CAISESAGNFYNEQFF. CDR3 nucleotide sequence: TGTGCCATCAGTGAGTCGGCAGGGAATTTCTACAATGAGCAGTTCTTC.

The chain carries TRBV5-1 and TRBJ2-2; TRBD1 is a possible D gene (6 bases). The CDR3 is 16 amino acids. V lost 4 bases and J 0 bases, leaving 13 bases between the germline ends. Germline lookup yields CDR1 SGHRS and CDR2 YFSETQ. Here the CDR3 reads CASSIYRAANTGELFF. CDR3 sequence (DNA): TGCGCCAGCAGCATCTACAGGGCCGCGAACACCGGGGAGCTGTTTTTT.

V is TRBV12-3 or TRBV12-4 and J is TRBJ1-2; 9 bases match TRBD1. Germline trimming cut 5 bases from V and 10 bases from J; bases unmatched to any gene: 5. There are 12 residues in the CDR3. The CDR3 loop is CASSTGTGNYTF. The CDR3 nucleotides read TGTGCCAGCAGTACCGGGACAGGGAACTACACCTTC.

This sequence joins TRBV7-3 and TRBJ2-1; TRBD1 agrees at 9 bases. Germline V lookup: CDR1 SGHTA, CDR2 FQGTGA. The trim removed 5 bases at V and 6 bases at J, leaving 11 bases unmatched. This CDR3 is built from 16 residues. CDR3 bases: TGTGCCAGCAGCCGCGGGGGACAGGGTATTGGCAATGAGCAGTTCTTC. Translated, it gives CASSRGGQGIGNEQFF.

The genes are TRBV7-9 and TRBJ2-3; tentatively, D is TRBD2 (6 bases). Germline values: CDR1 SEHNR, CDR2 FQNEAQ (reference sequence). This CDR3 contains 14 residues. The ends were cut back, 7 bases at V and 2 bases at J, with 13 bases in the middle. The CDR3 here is CASKRTGDTDTQYF. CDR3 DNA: TGTGCCAGCAAACGAACGGGGGACACAGATACGCAGTATTTT.

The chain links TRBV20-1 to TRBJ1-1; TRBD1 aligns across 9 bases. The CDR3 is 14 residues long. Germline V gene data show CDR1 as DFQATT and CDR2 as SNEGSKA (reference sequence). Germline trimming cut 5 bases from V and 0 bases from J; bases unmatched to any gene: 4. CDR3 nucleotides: TGCAGTGCTCCCCGGGACAGGGTGAACACTGAAGCTTTCTTT. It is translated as CSAPRDRVNTEAFF.

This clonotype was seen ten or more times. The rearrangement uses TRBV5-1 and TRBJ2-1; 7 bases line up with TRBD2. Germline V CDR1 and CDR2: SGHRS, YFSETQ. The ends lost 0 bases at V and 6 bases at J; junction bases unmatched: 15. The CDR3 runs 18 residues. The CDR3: CASSLGPGTTLPANEQFF. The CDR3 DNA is TGCGCCAGCAGCTTGGGTCCCGGGACTACCTTACCAGCCAATGAGCAGTTCTTC. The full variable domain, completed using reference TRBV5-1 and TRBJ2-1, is KAGVTQTPRYLIKTRGQQVTLSCSPISGHRSVSWYQQTPGQGLQFLFEYFSETQRNKGNFPGRFSGRQFSNSRSEMNVSTLELGDSALYLCASSLGPGTTLPANEQFFGPGTRLTVL.

The CDR3 loop reads CATSDLSSGRTDTQYF. DNA of the CDR3: TGTGCCACCAGTGATTTGTCTAGCGGGAGGACAGATACGCAGTATTTT. This chain uses TRBV24-1 with TRBJ2-3; 11 bases are a match to TRBD2. The CDR3 has 16 residues. Germline loops: CDR1 KGHDR, CDR2 SFDVKD. The junction had 1 base not matched to a gene; V was cut back by 0 bases and J by 3 bases.

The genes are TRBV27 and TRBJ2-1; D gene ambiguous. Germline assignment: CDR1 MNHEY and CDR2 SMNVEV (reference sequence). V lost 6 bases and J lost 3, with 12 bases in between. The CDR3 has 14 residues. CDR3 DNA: TGTGCCAGCAGGTTAGGGCAGGACTACAATGAGCAGTTCTTC. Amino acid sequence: CASRLGQDYNEQFF.

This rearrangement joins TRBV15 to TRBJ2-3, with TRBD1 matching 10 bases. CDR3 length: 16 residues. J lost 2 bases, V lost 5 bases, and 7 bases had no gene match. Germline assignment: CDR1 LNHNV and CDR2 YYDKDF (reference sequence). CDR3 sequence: CATSWGQGLNTDTQYF. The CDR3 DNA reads TGTGCCACCAGCTGGGGACAGGGGCTAAACACAGATACGCAGTATTTT.